Below, 17 T cell receptor beta chains from the same sample are listed, as sequenced in a study of cytomegalovirus exposure and HLA in healthy donors. Both 60 Vbeta primers and 13 Jbeta primers went into the PCR. The repertoire was sequenced with immunoSEQ multiplex PCR; TCRdb's copy has only in-frame clones and lacks some. The sample includes around 65,000 clones, over 50% of them seen just once. The sequenced sample was PBMCs. Receptors were obtained from a man under 40 in good health and CMV-seronegative.

The chain is built from TRBV6-5 and TRBJ2-1, with D uncertain. This CDR3 is 12 amino acids long. Trimming took 7 bases from V and 4 from J, leaving 8 bases between them. Germline CDR1 reads MNHEY; CDR2 reads SVGAGI. In nucleotides, the CDR3 is TGTGCCAGCACTACAGATTACAATGAGCAGTTCTTC. This translates into CASTTDYNEQFF.

This clone has a handful of counts. The chain employs TRBV5-6 and TRBJ2-5, with 10 bases identical to TRBD2. Germline CDR1 is SGHDT and CDR2 is YYEEEE. The CDR3 covers 16 residues. The J segment lost 2 bases and the V segment lost 3 bases, leaving 7 bases of the junction unmatched. The CDR3 is CASSSIAGGLQETQYF. CDR3 nucleotide sequence: TGTGCCAGCAGCTCTATAGCGGGGGGACTGCAAGAGACCCAGTACTTC.

Points on this clone: The germline gene is not matched at one end of the junction; a read error may be the cause. This chain connects TRBV29-1 to TRBJ2-3; TRBD2 aligns across 7 bases. In germline, CDR1 is SQVTM, CDR2 ANQGSEA. The CDR3 runs 12 residues. CDR3 sequence: CGGGRRTDTQYF. CDR3 sequence (DNA): TGTGGTGGCGGGAGACGCACAGATACGCAGTATTTT.

The chain recombines TRBV9 with TRBJ2-1; 7 positions agree with TRBD2. Germline loops: CDR1 SGDLS, CDR2 YYNGEE. The CDR3 is made up of 14 amino acids. Trimming removed 4 bases from V and 2 bases from J; junction bases left unmatched: 3. CDR3 bases: TGTGCCAGCAGCCCCGGACTAGCCTACAATGAGCAGTTCTTC. Translating it yields CASSPGLAYNEQFF.

Notes on this clone: The germline gene is not matched at one end of the junction; a read error may be the cause. J is TRBJ2-7 and V is TRBV30, with D possibly being TRBD1 (9 bases). The CDR3 has 11 residues. The germline V gene has CDR1 GTSNPN and CDR2 SVGIG (reference sequence). The CDR3, as DNA: TGTGCCTGGAGCCGTAGCGGGACAGGGTTCTTC. It translates to CAWSRSGTGFF.

There are a few counts of this clone. V usage is TRBV6-5 and J usage is TRBJ1-2, with D maybe TRBD1 (5 bases). The V end was cut by 0 bases, the J end by 3 bases, with 11 bases between. Germline values: CDR1 MNHEY, CDR2 SVGAGI. The CDR3 is 15 amino acids. The CDR3 loop is CASSYSGGYHYGYTF. In DNA form, the CDR3 reads TGTGCCAGCAGTTACTCCGGGGGATATCACTATGGCTACACCTTC.

The chain uses TRBV7-8 and TRBJ2-7; the D gene is possibly TRBD1 (5 bases). V lost 1 base, J lost 0 bases, and 16 bases lay in between. The CDR3 is 17 residues long. Germline V CDR1 and CDR2: SGHVS, FQNEAQ. CDR3 residues: CASSLDLPRDYSYEQYF. In DNA, the CDR3 is TGTGCCAGCAGCTTAGATCTTCCCAGGGATTACTCCTACGAGCAGTACTTC. The full variable domain, its missing parts supplied by reference TRBV7-8 and TRBJ2-7, is GAGVSQSPRYKVAKRGQDVALRCDPISGHVSLFWYQQALGQGPEFLTYFQNEAQLDKSGLPSDRFFAERPEGSVSTLKIQRTQQEDSAVYLCASSLDLPRDYSYEQYFGPGTRLTVT.

This chain joins TRBV7-6 and TRBJ1-1; a possible D gene is TRBD1 (6 bases). The CDR3 is made up of 13 amino acids. Germline V gene sequence: CDR1 SGHVS, CDR2 FNYEAQ. V was pared by 4 bases and J by 6 bases, with 12 bases between. The CDR3 DNA reads TGTGCCAGCAGCTCTACAGGGAAGGCTGAAGCTTTCTTT. Translation: CASSSTGKAEAFF.

The CDR3 DNA is TGTGCCAGCAGCCCCTCCCCGACCGGGGAGCAGTTCTTC. Its translation is CASSPSPTGEQFF. This chain links TRBV7-3 with TRBJ2-1; D uncertain. This CDR3 contains 13 residues. V was shortened by 5 bases and J by 10 bases, with 15 bases between the two germline ends. The germline V gene encodes CDR1 SGHTA and CDR2 FQGTGA.

The table lists this clone with a few counts. The V call is TRBV29-1, the J call TRBJ2-7; a possible D gene is TRBD2 (7 bases). Per germline, CDR1 SQVTM and CDR2 ANQGSEA. The V end lost 3 bases, the J end lost 5 bases, and 14 bases lay between the germline ends. CDR3 length: 13 residues. The CDR3 DNA sequence: TGCAGCGTTGACGGGGGGCAGGTCCACGAGCAGTACTTC. This translates into CSVDGGQVHEQYF.

This chain uses TRBV29-1 with TRBJ1-2; possibly TRBD1 for D (5 bases). CDR1 and CDR2 from the germline V gene are SQVTM and ANQGSEA. Deletions cut 2 bases from V and 4 bases from J, with 11 bases between. This CDR3 has 13 residues. CDR3 nucleotide sequence: TGCAGCGTTGAACGGGGGGACGCCTATGGCTACACCTTC. Translation: CSVERGDAYGYTF.

The CDR3 protein is CASSVGQGRETQYF. The CDR3 nucleotides are TGTGCCAGCAGCGTCGGGCAGGGAAGGGAGACCCAGTACTTC. The chain carries TRBV6-1 and TRBJ2-5; possibly TRBD1 for D (5 bases). The CDR3 has 14 amino acids. Per the germline V gene, CDR1 is MNHNS and CDR2 is SASEGT. V was pared by 6 bases and J by 5 bases, with 16 bases between.

The chain is built from TRBV27 and TRBJ2-3; the match to TRBD1 covers 7 bases. The CDR3 length is 18 residues. Germline CDR1 reads MNHEY; CDR2 reads SMNVEV (reference sequence). The V segment lost 5 bases and the J segment 1 base; nucleotides outside the gene matches: 15. The CDR3 DNA sequence: TGTGCCAGCAGTGGACCGGACAGGCCCTATTGGGGCACAGATACGCAGTATTTT. The encoded protein is CASSGPDRPYWGTDTQYF.

The V gene is TRBV6-5, the J gene TRBJ2-2, with 7 bases matching TRBD2. Trimming at V came to 7 bases and at J to 4 bases, leaving 6 bases not matched to a gene. Germline V CDR1 and CDR2: MNHEY, SVGAGI. This CDR3 has 14 residues. The CDR3 loop is CASTFPGGTGELFF. The DNA for the CDR3 is TGTGCCAGCACCTTCCCGGGGGGCACCGGGGAGCTGTTTTTT.

This clone appeared a few times. CDR3: CASSLSGVLGGYTF. In DNA, the CDR3 is TGTGCCAGCAGTTTATCAGGGGTGCTCGGTGGCTACACCTTC. This chain connects TRBV27 to TRBJ1-2; D is perhaps TRBD1 (5 bases). The CDR3 loop spans 14 amino acids. The V and J ends lost 0 bases and 7 bases respectively, with 12 bases between them. Germline lookup yields CDR1 MNHEY and CDR2 SMNVEV (reference sequence).

The gene calls are TRBV4-2 and TRBJ2-7; 8 nucleotides line up with TRBD1. The V segment lost 1 base and the J segment 2 bases; nucleotides outside the gene matches: 16. Germline V gives CDR1 LGHNA, CDR2 YNFKEQ. The CDR3 has 19 amino acids. CDR3 coding DNA: TGTGCCAGCAGCCAAGCCCAGTGGACTTCGACAGGGGCCCCCTACGAGCAGTACTTC. It translates to CASSQAQWTSTGAPYEQYF.

This clone was observed a handful of times. V gene TRBV29-1 combines with J gene TRBJ2-2, with a tentative D call TRBD1 (5 bases). This CDR3 is 13 amino acids long. The germline V and J ends were trimmed by 5 bases and 5 bases, with 12 bases remaining between them. Germline CDR1 SQVTM, CDR2 ANQGSEA. For the CDR3, the DNA is TGCAGCGTTTTTCTACAGGATACCGGGGAGCTGTTTTTT. This gives the protein CSVFLQDTGELFF.